The next 25 T cell receptor beta chains were all read from a single sample in a study of shared clonotypes between healthy human individuals. Assay used: immunoSEQ multiplex PCR; TCRdb lists only in-frame clones, some missing. This sample has roughly 2 million clones, with approximately 95% found just once. The sample taken for sequencing was naive CD4+ T cells sorted from blood. Documented subset: CD45RA+ positively selected. These receptors came from a man between 18 and 35 years old in good health.

The chain recombines TRBV27 with TRBJ2-5; D gene uncertain. V was cut by 5 bases and J by 2 bases, with 6 bases left in between. Germline V gene lookup returns CDR1 MNHEY and CDR2 SMNVEV (reference sequence). This CDR3 is built from 12 residues. The DNA of the CDR3 is TGTGCCAGCAGTCGTGTACAAGAGACCCAGTACTTC. Translating gives CASSRVQETQYF.

This CDR3 is CASSLVEAFSSYEQYF. The DNA of the CDR3 is TGTGCCAGCAGCTTAGTGGAAGCGTTTAGCTCCTACGAGCAGTACTTC. The rearrangement joins TRBV7-9 to TRBJ2-7; D is undetermined. Germline V lookup: CDR1 SEHNR, CDR2 FQNEAQ (reference sequence). Between the trimmed V and J ends, which lost 1 base and 0 bases, there was a span of 13 bases. CDR3 size: 16 residues. The full variable domain, rest sourced from reference TRBV7-9 and TRBJ2-7, is DTGVSQNPRHKITKRGQNVTFRCDPISEHNRLYWYRQTLGQGPEFLTYFQNEAQLEKSRLLSDRFSAERPKGSFSTLEIQRTEQGDSAMYLCASSLVEAFSSYEQYFGPGTRLTVT.

This clone is a singleton in its sample. The rearrangement uses TRBV28 and TRBJ2-1; 8 positions match TRBD2. The ends lost 3 bases at V and 10 bases at J; junction bases unmatched: 8. CDR3 length equals 14 residues. Germline V gene data show CDR1 as MDHEN and CDR2 as SYDVKM. As DNA, the CDR3 is TGTGCCAGCAGTTTCCCCGGGACTAGGGACGAGCAGTTCTTC. This codes for CASSFPGTRDEQFF.

The gene calls are TRBV27 and TRBJ1-6, with D unresolved. V lost 4 bases to trimming and J lost 7 bases, with 8 bases between them. The germline V gene has CDR1 MNHEY and CDR2 SMNVEV (reference sequence). The CDR3 runs 13 residues. DNA of the CDR3: TGTGCCAGCAGTTACAGACTAAATTCACCCCTCCACTTT. Protein product: CASSYRLNSPLHF.

The CDR3 DNA sequence: TGTGCCAGCAGCCCCGGGACCAAAACCTTCTATGGCTACACCTTC. The encoded protein is CASSPGTKTFYGYTF. The chain is built from TRBV27 and TRBJ1-2, with a weak D call TRBD1 (5 bases). Trimming took off 6 bases at V and 4 bases at J, with 18 bases between the two ends. The CDR3 covers 15 residues. CDR1 and CDR2 from the germline V gene are MNHEY and SMNVEV (reference sequence).

This chain connects TRBV11-2 to TRBJ1-1; D is perhaps TRBD1 (6 bases). The germline CDR1 and CDR2 sequences are SGHAT and FQNNGV. V was trimmed by 5 bases and J by 0 bases, leaving 19 bases between them. The CDR3 covers 17 residues. The CDR3 sequence: CASSPFGQSIMNTEAFF. As DNA, the CDR3 is TGTGCCAGCAGCCCGTTCGGACAGAGTATCATGAACACTGAAGCTTTCTTT.

In DNA form, the CDR3 reads TGTGCCAGCAGCCTAACCGGGACTGAGAGCAATCAGCCCCAGCATTTT. Amino acid sequence: CASSLTGTESNQPQHF. The rearrangement joins TRBV7-2 to TRBJ1-5; possibly TRBD1 for D (5 bases). V was shortened by 5 bases and J by 1 base, with 15 bases between the two germline ends. The CDR3 is 16 amino acids. Germline V gene data show CDR1 as SGHTA and CDR2 as FQGNSA.

Here the CDR3 DNA reads TGTGCCAGCAGCTTCTCGGCGGGGCTATTGACCGGGGAGCTGTTTTTT. Translation: CASSFSAGLLTGELFF. The V and J genes are TRBV11-1 and TRBJ2-2; possibly TRBD2 for D (6 bases). Germline V gene lookup returns CDR1 SGHAT and CDR2 FQDESV (reference sequence). V was pared by 3 bases and J by 5 bases, with 16 bases between. This CDR3 comprises 16 residues. The full variable domain, in which reference TRBV11-1 and TRBJ2-2 provide the parts outside the CDR3, is EAEVAQSPRYKITEKSQAVAFWCDPISGHATLYWYRQILGQGPELLVQFQDESVVDDSQLPKDRFSAERLKGVDSTLKIQPAELGDSAMYLCASSFSAGLLTGELFFGEGSRLTVL.

The V call is TRBV6-6, the J call TRBJ2-7; D might be TRBD1 (6 bases). Per germline, CDR1 MNHNY and CDR2 SVGAGI (reference sequence). This CDR3 is built from 14 residues. Trimming cost V 7 bases and J 2 bases, with 15 bases left between them. In DNA, the CDR3 is TGTGCCAGCACCAAAAGACAGGCTACCTACGAGCAGTACTTC. Its protein product is CASTKRQATYEQYF.

The chain has TRBV6-5 and TRBJ2-7; TRBD2 is a possible D gene (6 bases). V was cut by 5 bases and J by 4 bases, with 18 bases left in between. The CDR3 consists of 15 residues. Germline V gene data show CDR1 as MNHEY and CDR2 as SVGAGI. CDR3 bases: TGTGCCAGCAGTACGGACCGGGACTTGACTTACGAGCAGTACTTC. It translates to CASSTDRDLTYEQYF.

This clone was observed once. The same CDR3 can be traced to other DNA sequences in this sample. This chain uses TRBV7-9 with TRBJ1-1; D gene uncertain. Between the trimmed V and J ends, which lost 6 bases and 0 bases, there was a span of 8 bases. This CDR3 contains 13 residues. The germline V gene has CDR1 SEHNR and CDR2 FQNEAQ (reference sequence). The CDR3 DNA follows: TGTGCCAGCAGGAGGCAGGTGAACACTGAAGCTTTCTTT. Translation: CASRRQVNTEAFF.

This clone was seen only once. This same CDR3 is encoded by further DNA sequences in the sample. The chain joins TRBV30 to TRBJ1-2; no firm D call. V was shortened by 0 bases and J by 4 bases, with 6 bases between the two germline ends. Germline lookup yields CDR1 GTSNPN and CDR2 SVGIG (reference sequence). The CDR3 contains 12 residues. CDR3 in DNA: TGTGCCTGGAGTGTAAAGTCCTATGGCTACACCTTC. Its translation: CAWSVKSYGYTF. Looking up the rest from reference TRBV30 and TRBJ1-2 gives the full variable domain: SQTIHQWPATLVQPVGSPLSLECTVEGTSNPNLYWYRQAAGRGLQLLFYSVGIGQISSEVPQNLSASRPQDRQFILSSKKLLLSDSGFYLCAWSVKSYGYTFGSGTRLTVV.

The chain uses TRBV6-1 and TRBJ2-7; no reliable D call. The CDR3 extends over 15 amino acids. V shed 2 bases and J shed 7 bases, with 18 bases lying between them. Germline V lookup: CDR1 MNHNS, CDR2 SASEGT. DNA for the CDR3: TGTGCCAGCAGTGAACTCTCGATTCCGTCACAAGAGCAGTACTTC. This sequence encodes CASSELSIPSQEQYF.

V usage is TRBV15 and J usage is TRBJ2-1; no definite D call. This CDR3 spans 16 amino acids. The germline V gene has CDR1 LNHNV and CDR2 YYDKDF (reference sequence). Deletions cut 7 bases from V and 3 bases from J, with 19 bases between. CDR3 DNA: TGTGCCACCAAAAGGGAACGGGCGAACAGCTACAATGAGCAGTTCTTC. Protein sequence: CATKRERANSYNEQFF.

CDR3 DNA: TGTGCCTCCAATTTGAGGGGGACGACAGAGACCCAGTACTTC. This translates into CASNLRGTTETQYF. The V gene is TRBV30, the J gene TRBJ2-5, with a weak D call TRBD1 (6 bases). Germline CDR1 GTSNPN, CDR2 SVGIG (reference sequence). The germline V and J ends were trimmed by 7 bases and 4 bases, with 19 bases remaining between them. The CDR3 length is 14 residues.

To note about this clone: The sample carries other DNA sequences with the same CDR3. V and J are TRBV6-6 and TRBJ1-1; 7 bases map to TRBD1. With 5 bases clipped from V and 4 bases from J, the junction kept 4 bases outside the gene matches. Per the germline V gene, CDR1 is MNHNY and CDR2 is SVGAGI (reference sequence). The length of the CDR3 is 13 residues. CDR3 sequence reads: CASSRQGGTEAFF. The DNA for the CDR3 is TGTGCCAGCAGTCGACAGGGAGGCACTGAAGCTTTCTTT.

The chain uses TRBV6-5 and TRBJ2-1, with no clear D. Germline V gene lookup returns CDR1 MNHEY and CDR2 SVGAGI. V lost 0 bases, J lost 7 bases, and 13 bases lay in between. CDR3 length: 15 amino acids. CDR3 in amino acids: CASSYSFADQNEQFF. CDR3 DNA sequence: TGTGCCAGCAGTTACTCATTCGCGGATCAAAATGAGCAGTTCTTC.

The J gene is TRBJ1-1, the V gene TRBV18, with D possibly TRBD1 on 6 matching bases. The germline gives CDR1 KGHSH, CDR2 LQKENI. V was pared by 5 bases and J by 7 bases, with 14 bases between. The CDR3 totals 13 residues. The DNA of the CDR3 is TGTGCCAGCTCAACCATGGACAGTGTTGAAGCTTTCTTT. Its protein product is CASSTMDSVEAFF.

The table lists this clone with a count of one. The chain couples TRBV5-4 to TRBJ1-2; 7 nucleotides agree with TRBD1. This CDR3 has 15 residues. Per the germline V gene, CDR1 is SGHNT and CDR2 is YYREEE (reference sequence). After removal of 0 bases from V and 8 bases from J, the junction contained 10 bases not matched to a gene. CDR3 sequence reads: CASSLVAQGVEGYTF. The CDR3 DNA follows: TGTGCCAGCAGCTTGGTAGCCCAGGGGGTAGAGGGCTACACCTTC.

The chain links TRBV2 to TRBJ1-4; TRBD1 is a possible D gene (5 bases). Deletions cut 7 bases from V and 9 bases from J, with 15 bases between. This CDR3 contains 13 residues. Germline V gene sequence: CDR1 SNHLY, CDR2 FYNNEI. CDR3 sequence: CASTLGPGQKLFF. The CDR3 DNA is TGTGCCAGCACCCTGGGGCCCGGCCAAAAACTGTTTTTT.

V and J are TRBV11-2 and TRBJ2-7, with D possibly being TRBD2 (5 bases). The V end was cut by 3 bases, the J end by 7 bases, with 19 bases between. Germline lookup yields CDR1 SGHAT and CDR2 FQNNGV. There are 15 residues in the CDR3. CDR3 region: CASSFAGKGVGEQYF. The DNA for the CDR3 is TGTGCCAGCAGCTTCGCGGGTAAAGGCGTGGGGGAGCAGTACTTC.

This chain links TRBV6-5 with TRBJ2-5; the D gene is possibly TRBD2 (7 bases). The CDR3 runs 14 residues. The V gene's germline CDR1 is MNHEY and CDR2 SVGAGI. The V end was cut by 5 bases, the J end by 5 bases, with 15 bases between. This CDR3 reads CASSISRGRETQYF. The CDR3 bases are TGTGCCAGCAGTATCTCGCGGGGGCGGGAGACCCAGTACTTC.

V usage is TRBV2 and J usage is TRBJ2-5, with D possibly matching TRBD2 (5 bases). Germline V gene sequence: CDR1 SNHLY, CDR2 FYNNEI. Trimming pared 10 bases from V and 1 base from J, leaving 16 bases between. The CDR3 sequence is 14 residues long. The CDR3 DNA reads TGTGCCACACAGCGGTGGTACGGCCAAGAGACCCAGTACTTC. Residues: CATQRWYGQETQYF.

The chain couples TRBV5-6 to TRBJ2-1; possible D gene TRBD1, 6 bases. In germline, CDR1 is SGHDT, CDR2 YYEEEE. This CDR3 has 15 residues. Trimming took off 4 bases at V and 1 base at J, with 12 bases between the two ends. The CDR3 coding sequence is TGTGCCAGCAGCCTCCGGACAGTATCCTACAATGAGCAGTTCTTC. Protein sequence: CASSLRTVSYNEQFF.

This clone has only one observation. This sequence joins TRBV4-3 and TRBJ2-7, with 9 positions matching TRBD1. The length of the CDR3 is 15 residues. The V gene end was trimmed by 1 base and the J gene end by 3 bases; junction bases not matched to a gene: 4. Germline CDR1 reads LGHNA; CDR2 reads YSLEER. The CDR3 DNA sequence: TGCGCCAGCAGCCAAGTTTGGGGACAGGGCTACGAGCAGTACTTC. Translating gives CASSQVWGQGYEQYF.